Presented here are 4 T cell receptor beta chains from one specimen sequenced in a study of blood T cell repertoires in COVID-19. Only in-frame clones appear in the TCRdb table, and some are missing; sequencing was by immunoSEQ multiplex PCR. The table shows under 100,000 clones, with roughly 85% occurring only once. Sequencing was done on a sample of peripheral blood. Source of these receptors: a man aged 25 to 40 with acute or convalescent COVID-19.

This rearrangement joins TRBV13 to TRBJ1-2; possible D gene TRBD1, 5 bases. CDR3 length: 15 amino acids. V was cut by 2 bases and J by 3 bases, with 13 bases left in between. Germline V gives CDR1 PRHDT, CDR2 FYEKMQ (reference sequence). In nucleotides, the CDR3 is TGTGCCAGCAGCTTACGGGGGGAGGGTCACTATGGCTACACCTTC. It translates to CASSLRGEGHYGYTF.

This clone has a count of ten or more. The rearrangement joins TRBV14 to TRBJ2-2, with TRBD2 as a possible D gene (5 bases). CDR3 length: 17 residues. V was pared by 0 bases and J by 2 bases, with 13 bases between. From germline, CDR1 is SGHDN and CDR2 FVKESK. The CDR3 sequence is CASSQDLFRENTGELFF. The CDR3, as DNA: TGTGCCAGCAGCCAAGATCTCTTCCGGGAAAACACCGGGGAGCTGTTTTTT.

The chain links TRBV28 to TRBJ2-3; 16 nucleotides align to TRBD2. Germline V gene sequence: CDR1 MDHEN, CDR2 SYDVKM. The V and J ends lost 0 bases and 0 bases, in that order; junction bases with no gene match: 3. The CDR3 extends over 19 amino acids. The CDR3 DNA reads TGTGCCAGCAGTTTATGGGGGACTAGCGGGAGGGAGAGCACAGATACGCAGTATTTT. Residues: CASSLWGTSGRESTDTQYF.

The chain recombines TRBV5-6 with TRBJ1-2; D may be TRBD1 (5 bases). CDR3 size: 13 residues. V was shortened by 3 bases and J by 4 bases, with 10 bases between the two germline ends. Germline loops: CDR1 SGHDT, CDR2 YYEEEE. The CDR3 region has the DNA TGTGCCAGCAGCTCCGGGCAGGGCTATGGCTACACCTTC. Amino acid sequence: CASSSGQGYGYTF.